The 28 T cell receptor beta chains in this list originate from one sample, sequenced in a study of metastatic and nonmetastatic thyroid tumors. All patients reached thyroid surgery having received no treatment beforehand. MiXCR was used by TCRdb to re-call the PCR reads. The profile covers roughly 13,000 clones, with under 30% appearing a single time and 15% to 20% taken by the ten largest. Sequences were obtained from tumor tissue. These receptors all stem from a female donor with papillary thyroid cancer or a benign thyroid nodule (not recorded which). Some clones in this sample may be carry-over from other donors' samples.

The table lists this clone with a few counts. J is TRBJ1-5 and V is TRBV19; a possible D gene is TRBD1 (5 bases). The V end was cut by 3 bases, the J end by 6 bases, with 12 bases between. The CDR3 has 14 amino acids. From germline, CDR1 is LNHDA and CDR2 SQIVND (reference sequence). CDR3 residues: CASSMEVGTQPQHF. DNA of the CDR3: TGTGCCAGTAGTATGGAGGTAGGGACTCAGCCCCAGCATTTT.

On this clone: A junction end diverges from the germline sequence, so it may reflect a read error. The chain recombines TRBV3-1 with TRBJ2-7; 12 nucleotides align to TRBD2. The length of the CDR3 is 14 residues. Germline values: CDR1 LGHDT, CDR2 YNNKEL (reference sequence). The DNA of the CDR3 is TGTGCCAGCAGCCGACTAGCGGGAGACTACGAGCAGCACTTC. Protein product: CASSRLAGDYEQHF.

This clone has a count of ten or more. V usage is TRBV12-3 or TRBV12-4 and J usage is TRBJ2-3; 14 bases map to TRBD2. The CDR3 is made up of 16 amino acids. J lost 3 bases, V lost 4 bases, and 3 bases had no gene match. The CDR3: CASSSGLAGVTDTQYF. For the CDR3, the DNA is TGTGCCAGCAGTTCGGGACTAGCGGGAGTTACAGATACGCAGTATTTT.

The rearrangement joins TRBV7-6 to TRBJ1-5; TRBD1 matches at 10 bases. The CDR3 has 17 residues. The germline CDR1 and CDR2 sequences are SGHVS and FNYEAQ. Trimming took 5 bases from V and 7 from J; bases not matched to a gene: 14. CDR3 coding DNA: TGTGCCAGCAGCCTACGTCCCGGGACAGGGGATCGCCAGCCCCAGCATTTT. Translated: CASSLRPGTGDRQPQHF. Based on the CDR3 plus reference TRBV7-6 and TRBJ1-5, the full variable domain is GAGVSQSPRYKVTKRGQDVALRCDPISGHVSLYWYRQALGQGPEFLTYFNYEAQQDKSGLPNDRFSAERPEGSISTLTIQRTEQRDSAMYRCASSLRPGTGDRQPQHFGDGTRLSIL.

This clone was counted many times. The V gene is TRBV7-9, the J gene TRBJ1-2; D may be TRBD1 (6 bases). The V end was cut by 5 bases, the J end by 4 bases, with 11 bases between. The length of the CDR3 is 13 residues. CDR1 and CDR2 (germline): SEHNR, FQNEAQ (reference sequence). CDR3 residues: CASSPQGTYGYTF. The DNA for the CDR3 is TGTGCCAGCAGCCCTCAGGGGACCTATGGCTACACCTTC.

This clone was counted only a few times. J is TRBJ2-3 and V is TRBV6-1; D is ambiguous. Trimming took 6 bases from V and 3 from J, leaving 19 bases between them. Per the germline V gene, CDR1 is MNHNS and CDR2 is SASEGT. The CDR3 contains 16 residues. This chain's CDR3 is CASRTQTKVLTDTQYF. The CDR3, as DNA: TGTGCCAGCAGAACGCAGACGAAGGTCTTGACAGATACGCAGTATTTT.

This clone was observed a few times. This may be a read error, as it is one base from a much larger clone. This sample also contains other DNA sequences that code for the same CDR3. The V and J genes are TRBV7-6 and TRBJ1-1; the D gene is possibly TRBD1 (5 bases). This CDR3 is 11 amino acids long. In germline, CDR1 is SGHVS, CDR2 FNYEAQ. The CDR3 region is CASSSGREAFF. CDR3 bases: TGTGCCAGCAGCTCAGGGCGCGAAGCTTTTTTT.

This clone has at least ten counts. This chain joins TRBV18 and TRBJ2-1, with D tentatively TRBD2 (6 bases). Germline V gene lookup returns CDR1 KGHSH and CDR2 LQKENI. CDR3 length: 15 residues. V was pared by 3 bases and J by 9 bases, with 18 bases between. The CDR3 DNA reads TGTGCCAGCTCACCTCCCGGGACTGGGTCGCGTGAGCAGTTCTTC. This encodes CASSPPGTGSREQFF. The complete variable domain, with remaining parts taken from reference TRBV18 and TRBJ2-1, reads NAGVMQNPRHLVRRRGQEARLRCSPMKGHSHVYWYRQLPEEGLKFMVYLQKENIIDESGMPKERFSAEFPKEGPSILRIQQVVRGDSAAYFCASSPPGTGSREQFFGPGTRLTVL.

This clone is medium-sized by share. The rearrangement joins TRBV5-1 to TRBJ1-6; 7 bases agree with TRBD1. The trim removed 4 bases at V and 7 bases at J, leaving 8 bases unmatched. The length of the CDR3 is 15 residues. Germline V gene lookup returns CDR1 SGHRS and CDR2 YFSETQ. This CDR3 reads CASSPQGQKNSPLHF. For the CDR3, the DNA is TGCGCCAGCAGCCCGCAGGGACAGAAGAATTCACCCCTCCACTTT.

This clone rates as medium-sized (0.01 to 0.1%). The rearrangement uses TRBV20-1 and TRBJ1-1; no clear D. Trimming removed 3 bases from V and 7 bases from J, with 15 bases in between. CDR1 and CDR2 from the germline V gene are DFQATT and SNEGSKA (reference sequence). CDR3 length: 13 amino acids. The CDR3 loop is CSARTPDDLEAFF. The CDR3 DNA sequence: TGCAGTGCTAGGACCCCGGACGACCTTGAAGCTTTCTTT.

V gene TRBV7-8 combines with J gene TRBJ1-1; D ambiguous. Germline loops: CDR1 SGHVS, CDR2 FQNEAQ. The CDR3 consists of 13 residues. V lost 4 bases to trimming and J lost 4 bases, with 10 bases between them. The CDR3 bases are TGTGCCAGCAGCTACAACCTGGGCACTGAAGCTTTCTTT. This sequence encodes CASSYNLGTEAFF. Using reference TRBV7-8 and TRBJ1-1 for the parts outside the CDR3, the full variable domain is GAGVSQSPRYKVAKRGQDVALRCDPISGHVSLFWYQQALGQGPEFLTYFQNEAQLDKSGLPSDRFFAERPEGSVSTLKIQRTQQEDSAVYLCASSYNLGTEAFFGQGTRLTVV.

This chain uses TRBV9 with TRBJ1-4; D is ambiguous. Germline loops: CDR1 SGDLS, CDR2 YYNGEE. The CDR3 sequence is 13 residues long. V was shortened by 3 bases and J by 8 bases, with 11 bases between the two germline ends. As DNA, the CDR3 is TGTGCCAGCAGCGCATCTACGGGGGAAAAACTGTTTTTT. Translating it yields CASSASTGEKLFF.

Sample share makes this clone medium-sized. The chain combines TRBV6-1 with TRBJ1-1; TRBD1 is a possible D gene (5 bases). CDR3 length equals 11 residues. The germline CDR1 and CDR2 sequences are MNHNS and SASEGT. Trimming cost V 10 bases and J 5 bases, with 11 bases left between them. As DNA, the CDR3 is TGTGCCACCGGGGGGAGGACTGAAGCTTTCTTT. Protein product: CATGGRTEAFF.

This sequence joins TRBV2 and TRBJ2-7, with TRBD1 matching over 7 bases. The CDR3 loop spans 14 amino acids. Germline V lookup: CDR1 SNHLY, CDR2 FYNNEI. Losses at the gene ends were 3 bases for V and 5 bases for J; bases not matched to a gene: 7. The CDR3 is CASSEDRSGHEQYF. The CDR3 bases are TGTGCCAGCAGTGAGGACAGGTCGGGCCACGAGCAGTACTTC.

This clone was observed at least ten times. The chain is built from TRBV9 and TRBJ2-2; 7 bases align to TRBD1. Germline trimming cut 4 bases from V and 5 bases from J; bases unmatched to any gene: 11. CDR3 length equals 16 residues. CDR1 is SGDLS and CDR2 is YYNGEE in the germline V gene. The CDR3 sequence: CASSRDPGQTTGELFF. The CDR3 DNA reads TGTGCCAGCAGCCGAGACCCGGGACAGACGACCGGGGAGCTGTTTTTT.

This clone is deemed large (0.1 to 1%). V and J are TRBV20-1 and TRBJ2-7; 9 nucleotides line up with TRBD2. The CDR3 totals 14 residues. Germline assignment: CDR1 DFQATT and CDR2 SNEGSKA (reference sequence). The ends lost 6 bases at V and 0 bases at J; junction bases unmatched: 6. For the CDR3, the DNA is TGCAGTGCGCGGAGCGGGGGGAGCTCCTACGAGCAGTACTTC. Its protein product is CSARSGGSSYEQYF.

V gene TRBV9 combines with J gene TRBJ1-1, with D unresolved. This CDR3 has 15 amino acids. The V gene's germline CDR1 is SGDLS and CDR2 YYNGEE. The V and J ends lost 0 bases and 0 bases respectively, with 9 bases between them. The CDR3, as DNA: TGTGCCAGCAGCGTAGGGGGAGTTATGAACACTGAAGCTTTCTTT. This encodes CASSVGGVMNTEAFF. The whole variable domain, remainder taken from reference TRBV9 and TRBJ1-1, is DSGVTQTPKHLITATGQRVTLRCSPRSGDLSVYWYQQSLDQGLQFLIQYYNGEERAKGNILERFSAQQFPDLHSELNLSSLELGDSALYFCASSVGGVMNTEAFFGQGTRLTVV.

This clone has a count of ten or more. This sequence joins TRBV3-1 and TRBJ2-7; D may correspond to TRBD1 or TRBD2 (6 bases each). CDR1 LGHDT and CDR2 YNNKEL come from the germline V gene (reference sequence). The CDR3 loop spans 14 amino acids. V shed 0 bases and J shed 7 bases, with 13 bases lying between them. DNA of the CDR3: TGTGCCAGCAGCCAAGAGGAGGGGGTGGGGGAGCAGTACTTC. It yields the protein CASSQEEGVGEQYF.

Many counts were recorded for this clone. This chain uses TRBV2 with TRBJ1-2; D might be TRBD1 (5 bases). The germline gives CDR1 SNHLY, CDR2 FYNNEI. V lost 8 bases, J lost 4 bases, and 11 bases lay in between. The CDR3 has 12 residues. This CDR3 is CASGGGGYGYTF. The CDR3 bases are TGTGCCAGCGGCGGCGGGGGCTATGGCTACACCTTC.

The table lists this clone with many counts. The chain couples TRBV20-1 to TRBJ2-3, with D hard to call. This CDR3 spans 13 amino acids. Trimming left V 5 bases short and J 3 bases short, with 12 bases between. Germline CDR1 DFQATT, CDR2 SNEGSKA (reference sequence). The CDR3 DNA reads TGCAGTGCTGGCTCGCTGAGAACAGATACGCAGTATTTT. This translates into CSAGSLRTDTQYF.

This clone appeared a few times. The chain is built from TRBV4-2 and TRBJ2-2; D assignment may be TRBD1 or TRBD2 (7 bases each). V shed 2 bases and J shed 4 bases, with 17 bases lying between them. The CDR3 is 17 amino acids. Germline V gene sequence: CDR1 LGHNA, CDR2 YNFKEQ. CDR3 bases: TGTGCCAGCAGCCAACAGGGTCAGGGGGAGGGCACCGGGGAGCTGTTTTTT. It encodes CASSQQGQGEGTGELFF.

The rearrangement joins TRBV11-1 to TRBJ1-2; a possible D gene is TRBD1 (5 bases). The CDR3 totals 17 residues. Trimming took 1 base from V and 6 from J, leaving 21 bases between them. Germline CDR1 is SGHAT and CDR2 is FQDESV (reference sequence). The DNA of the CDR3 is TGTGCCAGCAGCTTAGTGCTCCTGACAGACCGTTTAGATGGCTACACCTTC. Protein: CASSLVLLTDRLDGYTF.

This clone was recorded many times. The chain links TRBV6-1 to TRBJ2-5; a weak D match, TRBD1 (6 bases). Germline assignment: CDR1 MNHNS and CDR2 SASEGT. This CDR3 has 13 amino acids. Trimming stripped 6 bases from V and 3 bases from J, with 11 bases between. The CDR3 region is CASRQGNEETQYF. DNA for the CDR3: TGTGCCAGCAGACAGGGAAATGAAGAGACCCAGTACTTC.

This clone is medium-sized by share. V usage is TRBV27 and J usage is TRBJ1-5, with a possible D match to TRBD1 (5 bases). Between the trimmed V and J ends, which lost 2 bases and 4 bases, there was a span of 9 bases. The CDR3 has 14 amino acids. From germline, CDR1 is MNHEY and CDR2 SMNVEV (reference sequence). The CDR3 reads CASSLAWGNQPQHF. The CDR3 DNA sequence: TGTGCCAGCAGTTTAGCTTGGGGGAATCAGCCCCAGCATTTT.

CDR3 sequence: CASIWTSGRQGEQFF. CDR3 coding DNA: TGTGCCAGCATCTGGACTAGCGGGAGACAAGGGGAGCAGTTCTTC. The V gene is TRBV6-1, the J gene TRBJ2-1; 13 nucleotides agree with TRBD2. Trimming at V came to 7 bases and at J to 10 bases, leaving 10 bases not matched to a gene. The V gene's germline CDR1 is MNHNS and CDR2 SASEGT. CDR3 length equals 15 residues.

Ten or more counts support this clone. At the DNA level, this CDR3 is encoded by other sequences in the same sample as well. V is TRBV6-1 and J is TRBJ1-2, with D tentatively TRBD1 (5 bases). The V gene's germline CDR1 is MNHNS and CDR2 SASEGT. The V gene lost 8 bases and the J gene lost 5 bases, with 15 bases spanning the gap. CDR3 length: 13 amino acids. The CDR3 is CASAQGDFYGYTF. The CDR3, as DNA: TGTGCCAGCGCCCAAGGGGATTTTTATGGCTACACCTTC.

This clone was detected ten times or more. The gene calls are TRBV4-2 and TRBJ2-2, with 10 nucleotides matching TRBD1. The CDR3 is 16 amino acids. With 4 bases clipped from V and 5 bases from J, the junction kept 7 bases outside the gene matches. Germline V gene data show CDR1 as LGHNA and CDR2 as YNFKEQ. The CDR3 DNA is TGTGCCAGCAGCCCACCGGGACAGGGGTTAACCGGGGAGCTGTTTTTT. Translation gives CASSPPGQGLTGELFF.

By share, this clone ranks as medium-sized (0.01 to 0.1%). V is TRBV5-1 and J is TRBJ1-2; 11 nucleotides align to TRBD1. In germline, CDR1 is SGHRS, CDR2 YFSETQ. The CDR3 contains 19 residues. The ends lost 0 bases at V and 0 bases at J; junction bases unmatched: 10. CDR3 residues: CASSLGRTGGAVANYGYTF. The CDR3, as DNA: TGCGCCAGCAGCTTGGGCCGGACAGGGGGCGCGGTAGCTAACTATGGCTACACCTTC.